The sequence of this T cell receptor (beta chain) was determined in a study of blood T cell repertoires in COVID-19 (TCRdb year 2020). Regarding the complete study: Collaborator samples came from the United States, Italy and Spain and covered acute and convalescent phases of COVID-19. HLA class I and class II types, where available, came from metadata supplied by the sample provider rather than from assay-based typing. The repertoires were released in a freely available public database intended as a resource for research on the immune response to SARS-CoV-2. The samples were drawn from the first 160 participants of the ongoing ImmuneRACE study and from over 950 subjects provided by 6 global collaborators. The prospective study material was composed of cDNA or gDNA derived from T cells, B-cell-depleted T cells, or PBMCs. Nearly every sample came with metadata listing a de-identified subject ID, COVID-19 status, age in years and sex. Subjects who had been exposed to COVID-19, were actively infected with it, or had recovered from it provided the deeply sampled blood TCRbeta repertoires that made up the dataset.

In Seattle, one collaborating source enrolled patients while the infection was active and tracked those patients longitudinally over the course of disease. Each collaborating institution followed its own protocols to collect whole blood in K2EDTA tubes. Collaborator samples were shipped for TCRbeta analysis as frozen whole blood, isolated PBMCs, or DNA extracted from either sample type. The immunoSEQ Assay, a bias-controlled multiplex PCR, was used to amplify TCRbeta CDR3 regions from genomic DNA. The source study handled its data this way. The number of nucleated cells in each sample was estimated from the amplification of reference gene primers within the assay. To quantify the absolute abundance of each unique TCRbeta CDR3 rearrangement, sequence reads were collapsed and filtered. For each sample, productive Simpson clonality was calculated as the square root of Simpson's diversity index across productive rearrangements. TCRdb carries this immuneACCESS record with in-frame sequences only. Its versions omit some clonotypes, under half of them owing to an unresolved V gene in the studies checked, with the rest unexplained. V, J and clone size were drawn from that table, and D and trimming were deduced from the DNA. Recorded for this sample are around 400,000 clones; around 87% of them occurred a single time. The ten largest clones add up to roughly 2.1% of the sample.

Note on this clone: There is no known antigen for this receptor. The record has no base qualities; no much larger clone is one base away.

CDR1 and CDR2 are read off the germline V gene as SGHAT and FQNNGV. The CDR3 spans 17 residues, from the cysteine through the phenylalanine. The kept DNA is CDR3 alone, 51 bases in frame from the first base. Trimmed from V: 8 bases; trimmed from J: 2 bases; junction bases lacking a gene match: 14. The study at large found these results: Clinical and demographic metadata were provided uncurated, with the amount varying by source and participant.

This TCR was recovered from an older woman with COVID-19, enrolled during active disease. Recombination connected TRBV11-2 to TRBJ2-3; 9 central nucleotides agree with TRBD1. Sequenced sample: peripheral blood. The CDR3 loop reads CASGLGRGQGPTDTQYF. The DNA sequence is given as TGTGCCAGCGGACTAGGGCGGGGACAGGGCCCCACAGATACGCAGTATTTT.